This TCR beta chain appears in the sequencing data of a study of T cell responses to AZD1222 COVID-19 vaccine (dated by TCRdb to the early 2020s). As for the study more broadly: A total of 230 to 250 trial participants underwent TCR sequencing, of whom some 200 had received two doses of AZD1222 and some 25 had received two doses of the MenACWY control vaccine. Enrollment into the trials was organized by age into subgroups of 18-55, 56-69 and 70-plus years, and those subgroups contained approximately 150, 30 and 60 TCR-sequenced participants, respectively.

To note about this clone: The antigen it recognizes is unknown. Within one base of it there is no much larger clone, and no base qualities were kept.

The time point label corresponds to: about 28 days (+/-7) after the second vaccine dose. AZD1222 recipients with second doses at about 4 weeks or about 12 weeks were pooled, because spike-specific TCR depth and breadth did not differ between schedules. Vaccinee samples were obtained from the UK trials COV001 and COV002, which included a single-blind randomized controlled phase 2/3 trial of AZD1222 (ChAdOx1 nCoV-19) in healthy adults. For TCRbeta chain sequencing, PBMC samples were collected from trial participants at day 0 and at day 28 after the second dose. The CDR3 regions of human TCRbeta chains were analyzed by immunosequencing. From the authors' description of their analysis: Repertoire TCRs were matched against a reference library of SARS-CoV-2-specific TCRs generated with the MIRA antigen-specificity platform. Breadth meant the fraction of unique TCRs that were SARS-CoV-2-associated, whereas depth meant the fraction of total T cells that were SARS-CoV-2-associated. Each spike-specific TCR was assigned to its reactive spike region and to a CD4 or CD8 class using the MIRA data. Log10-transformed breadth and depth values were compared by one-way ANOVA with Sidak's multiple comparisons tests. The source is immuneACCESS, and TCRdb retained only in-frame sequences with V and J called. Part of the clones is not carried over; for the studies checked, unresolved V genes explain less than half of this, and the remainder is unexplained. V and J calls plus clone size are reproduced from that table; the DNA served to infer D and trimming. This sample gives over 130,000 clones in total; more than 90% of them show up just once. The top ten constitute 3.3% of the sample.

Here is what the overall study found, with its caveats: The 56-69-year group was small, and its depth increase did not reach significance, likely because of low power. Because no day 14 peak-response samples were available, the repertoires could be characterized only after the peak T cell response. Spike-specific TCR breadth and depth rose significantly after two AZD1222 doses compared with day 0 and with MenACWY recipients. Conclusions about previously exposed vaccinees are limited because only five or six AZD1222 recipients were SARS-CoV-2 seropositive at baseline. Nearly half of unique spike-specific TCRs reportedly recognized epitopes outside regions mutated in the B.1.351 and B.1.1.7 variants. Participants were mostly white British and included more females than males, and it was suggested by the authors that clonal diversity may have been underestimated. The whole spike protein was spanned by vaccine-associated CD4 TCRs, and dominant responses were seen in regions 160-218 and 743-854.

CDR1 and CDR2 are read off the germline V gene (reference sequence) as MNHEY and SMNVEV. The cysteine opens and the phenylalanine closes a CDR3 of 14 amino acids. CDR3 DNA only is kept here, 42 bases in frame from base 1. A distance of 12 bases separates the germline ends of V and J, which lose 5 bases and 1 base respectively. The TCR originated in an adult who received the AZD1222 COVID-19 vaccine. Sequencing used peripheral blood, obtained 28 days after the second AZD1222 dose. The chain links TRBV27 with TRBJ2-7; TRBD1 might be the D gene, on 5 matching bases. The bases are TGTGCCAGCAGTCGAAGGGGCCGTTCCTACGAGCAGTACTTC. Its amino acids are CASSRRGRSYEQYF.